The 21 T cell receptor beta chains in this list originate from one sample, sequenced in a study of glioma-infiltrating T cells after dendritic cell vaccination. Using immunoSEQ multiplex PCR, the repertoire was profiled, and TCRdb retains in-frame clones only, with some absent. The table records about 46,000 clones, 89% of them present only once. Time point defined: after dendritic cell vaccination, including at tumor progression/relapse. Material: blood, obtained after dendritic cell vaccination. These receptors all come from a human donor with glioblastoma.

This CDR3 is CASSEDKKFIDTQYF. The CDR3 bases are TGTGCCAGCAGCGAGGATAAGAAATTTATTGATACGCAGTATTTT. The chain is built from TRBV5-4 and TRBJ2-3; no definite D call. The CDR3 spans 15 residues. Deletions cut 4 bases from V and 6 bases from J, with 18 bases between. Germline V lookup: CDR1 SGHNT, CDR2 YYREEE (reference sequence). The entire variable domain, with the rest obtained from reference TRBV5-4 and TRBJ2-3, is as follows: ETGVTQSPTHLIKTRGQQVTLRCSSQSGHNTVSWYQQALGQGPQFIFQYYREEENGRGNFPPRFSGLQFPNYSSELNVNALELDDSALYLCASSEDKKFIDTQYFGPGTRLTVL.

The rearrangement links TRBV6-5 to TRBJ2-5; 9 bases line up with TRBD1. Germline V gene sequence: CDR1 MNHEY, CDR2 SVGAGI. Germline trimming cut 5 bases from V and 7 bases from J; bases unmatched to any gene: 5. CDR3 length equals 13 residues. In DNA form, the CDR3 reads TGTGCCAGCAGTACAGGGGGCTACGGGACCCAGTACTTC. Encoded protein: CASSTGGYGTQYF.

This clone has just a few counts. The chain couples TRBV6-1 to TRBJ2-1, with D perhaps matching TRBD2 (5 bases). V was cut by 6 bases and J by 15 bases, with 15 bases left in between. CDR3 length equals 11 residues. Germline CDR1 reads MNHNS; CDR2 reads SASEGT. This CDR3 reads CASRNWVGGFF. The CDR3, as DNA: TGTGCCAGCAGAAACTGGGTCGGAGGGTTCTTC.

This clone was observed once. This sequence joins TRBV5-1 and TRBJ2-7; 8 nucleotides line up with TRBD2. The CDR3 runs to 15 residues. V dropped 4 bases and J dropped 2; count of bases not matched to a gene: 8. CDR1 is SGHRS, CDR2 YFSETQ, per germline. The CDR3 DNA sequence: TGCGCCAGCAGCCAACGAACTAGCGGAGCCTACGAGCAGTACTTC. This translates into CASSQRTSGAYEQYF.

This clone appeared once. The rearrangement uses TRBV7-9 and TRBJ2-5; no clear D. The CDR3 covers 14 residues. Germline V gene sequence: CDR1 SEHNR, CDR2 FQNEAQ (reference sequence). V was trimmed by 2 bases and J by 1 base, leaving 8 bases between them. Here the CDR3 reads CASSLYIRQETQYF. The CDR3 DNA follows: TGTGCCAGCAGCTTATATATCCGCCAAGAGACCCAGTACTTC.

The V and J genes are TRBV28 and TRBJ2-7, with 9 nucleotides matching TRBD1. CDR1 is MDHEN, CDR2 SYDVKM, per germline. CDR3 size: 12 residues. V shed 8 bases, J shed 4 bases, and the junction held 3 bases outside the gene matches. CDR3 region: CASRDRAYEQYF. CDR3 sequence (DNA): TGTGCCAGCCGGGACAGGGCGTACGAGCAGTACTTC.

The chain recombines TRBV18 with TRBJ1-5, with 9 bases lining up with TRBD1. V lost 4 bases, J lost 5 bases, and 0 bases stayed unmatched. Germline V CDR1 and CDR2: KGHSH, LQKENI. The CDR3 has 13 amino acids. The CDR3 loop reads CASSRTGDQPQHF. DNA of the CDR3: TGTGCCAGCTCACGGACAGGGGATCAGCCCCAGCATTTT.

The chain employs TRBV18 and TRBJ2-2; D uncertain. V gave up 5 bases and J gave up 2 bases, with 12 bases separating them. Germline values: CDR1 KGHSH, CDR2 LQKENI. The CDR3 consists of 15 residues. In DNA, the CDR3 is TGTGCCAGCTCAAAATCAAGAACAAACACCGGGGAGCTGTTTTTT. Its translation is CASSKSRTNTGELFF.

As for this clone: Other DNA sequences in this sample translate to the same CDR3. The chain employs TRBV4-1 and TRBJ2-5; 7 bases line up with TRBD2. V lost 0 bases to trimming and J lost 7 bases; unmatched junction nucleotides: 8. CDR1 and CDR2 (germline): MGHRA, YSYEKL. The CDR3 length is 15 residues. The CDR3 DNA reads TGCGCCAGCAGCCAAGATCCGACTAGCTCGGTGACCCAGTACTTC. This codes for CASSQDPTSSVTQYF.

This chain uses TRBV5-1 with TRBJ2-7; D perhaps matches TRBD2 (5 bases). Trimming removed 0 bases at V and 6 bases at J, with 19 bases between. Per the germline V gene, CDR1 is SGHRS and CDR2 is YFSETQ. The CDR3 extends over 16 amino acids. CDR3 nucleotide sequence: TGCGCCAGCAGCTTGGGAGTTGTTCCCCAACGGGGCGAGCAGTACTTC. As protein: CASSLGVVPQRGEQYF.

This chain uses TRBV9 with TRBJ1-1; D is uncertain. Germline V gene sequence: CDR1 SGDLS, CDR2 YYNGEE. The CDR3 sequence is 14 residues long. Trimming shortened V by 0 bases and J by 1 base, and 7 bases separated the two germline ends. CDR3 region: CASSVVSENTEAFF. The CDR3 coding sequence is TGTGCCAGCAGCGTAGTCTCAGAGAACACTGAAGCTTTCTTT.

This chain's CDR3 is CASSFEGARPEAFF. The CDR3 DNA sequence: TGTGCCAGCAGCTTCGAGGGGGCGAGGCCTGAAGCTTTCTTT. The chain is built from TRBV5-4 and TRBJ1-1; 7 nucleotides align to TRBD1. The length of the CDR3 is 14 residues. V was pared by 2 bases and J by 6 bases, with 7 bases of the junction left unmatched. Germline V gives CDR1 SGHNT, CDR2 YYREEE (reference sequence).

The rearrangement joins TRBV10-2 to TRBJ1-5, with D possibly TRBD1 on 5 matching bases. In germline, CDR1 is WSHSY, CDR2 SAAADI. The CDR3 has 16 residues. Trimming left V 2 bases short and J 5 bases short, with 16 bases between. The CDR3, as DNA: TGCGCCAGCAGTGAGGGGGGAGGCTATCGGGATCAGCCCCAGCATTTT. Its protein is CASSEGGGYRDQPQHF.

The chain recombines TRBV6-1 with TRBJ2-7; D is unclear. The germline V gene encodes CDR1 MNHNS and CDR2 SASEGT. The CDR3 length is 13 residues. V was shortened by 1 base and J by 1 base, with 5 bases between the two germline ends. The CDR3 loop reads CASSEGSSYEQYF. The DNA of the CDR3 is TGTGCCAGCAGTGAAGGGAGTTCCTACGAGCAGTACTTC.

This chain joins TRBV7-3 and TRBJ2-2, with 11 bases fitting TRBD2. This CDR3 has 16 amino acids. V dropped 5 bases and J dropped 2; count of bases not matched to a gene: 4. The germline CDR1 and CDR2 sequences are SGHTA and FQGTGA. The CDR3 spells CASSATSGRNTGELFF. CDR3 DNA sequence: TGTGCCAGCAGCGCTACTAGCGGGAGAAACACCGGGGAGCTGTTTTTT.

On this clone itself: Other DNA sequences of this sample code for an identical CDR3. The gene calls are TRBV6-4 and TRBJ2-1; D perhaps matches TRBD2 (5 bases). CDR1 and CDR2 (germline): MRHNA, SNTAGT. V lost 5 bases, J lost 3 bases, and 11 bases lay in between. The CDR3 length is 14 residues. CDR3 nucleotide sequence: TGTGCCAGCAGTCCCACCGGGAACTACAATGAGCAGTTCTTC. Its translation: CASSPTGNYNEQFF.

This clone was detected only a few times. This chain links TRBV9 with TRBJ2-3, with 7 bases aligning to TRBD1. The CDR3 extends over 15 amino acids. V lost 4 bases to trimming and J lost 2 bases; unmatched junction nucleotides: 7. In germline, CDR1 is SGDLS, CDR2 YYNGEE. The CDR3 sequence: CASSPMTGNTDTQYF. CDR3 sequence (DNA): TGTGCCAGCAGCCCAATGACAGGGAACACAGATACGCAGTATTTT. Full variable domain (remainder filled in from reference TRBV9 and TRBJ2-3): DSGVTQTPKHLITATGQRVTLRCSPRSGDLSVYWYQQSLDQGLQFLIQYYNGEERAKGNILERFSAQQFPDLHSELNLSSLELGDSALYFCASSPMTGNTDTQYFGPGTRLTVL.

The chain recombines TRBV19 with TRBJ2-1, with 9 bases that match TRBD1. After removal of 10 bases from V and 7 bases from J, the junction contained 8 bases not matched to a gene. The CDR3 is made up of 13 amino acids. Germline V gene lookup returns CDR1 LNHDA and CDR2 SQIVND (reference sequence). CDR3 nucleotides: TGTGCCACCGACAGGGGGGTAAGGAATGAGCAGTTCTTC. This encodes CATDRGVRNEQFF.

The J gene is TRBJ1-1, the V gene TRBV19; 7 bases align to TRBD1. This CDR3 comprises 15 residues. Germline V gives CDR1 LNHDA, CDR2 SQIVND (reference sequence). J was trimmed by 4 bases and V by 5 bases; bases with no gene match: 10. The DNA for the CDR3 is TGTGCCAGTAGTTATGGACAGGTGGGTAGCACTGAAGCTTTCTTT. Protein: CASSYGQVGSTEAFF.

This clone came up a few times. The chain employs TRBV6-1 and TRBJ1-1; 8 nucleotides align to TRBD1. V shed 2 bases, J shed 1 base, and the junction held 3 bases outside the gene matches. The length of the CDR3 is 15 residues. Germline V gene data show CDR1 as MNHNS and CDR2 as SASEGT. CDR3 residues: CASSESDRENTEAFF. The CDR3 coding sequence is TGTGCCAGCAGTGAATCGGACAGGGAGAACACTGAAGCTTTCTTT.

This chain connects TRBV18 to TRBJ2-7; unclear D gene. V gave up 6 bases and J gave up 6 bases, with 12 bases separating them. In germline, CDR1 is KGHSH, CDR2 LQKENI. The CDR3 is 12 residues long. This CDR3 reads CASSTFSTEQYF. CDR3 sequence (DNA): TGTGCCAGCTCCACCTTTAGCACCGAGCAGTACTTC.